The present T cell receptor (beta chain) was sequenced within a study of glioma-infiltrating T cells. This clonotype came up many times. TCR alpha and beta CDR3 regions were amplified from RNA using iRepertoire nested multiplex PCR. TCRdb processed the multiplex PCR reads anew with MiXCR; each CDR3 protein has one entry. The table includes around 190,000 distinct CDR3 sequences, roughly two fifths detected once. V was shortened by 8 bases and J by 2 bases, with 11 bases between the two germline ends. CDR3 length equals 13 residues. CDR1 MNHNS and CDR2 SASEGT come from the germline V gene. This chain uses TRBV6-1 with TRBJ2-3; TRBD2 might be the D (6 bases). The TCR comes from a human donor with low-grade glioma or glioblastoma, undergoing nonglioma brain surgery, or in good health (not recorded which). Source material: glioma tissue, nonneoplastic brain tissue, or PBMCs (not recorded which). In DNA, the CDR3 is TGTGCCAGCTCGCTAGCGTCCACAGATACGCAGTATTTT. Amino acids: CASSLASTDTQYF.